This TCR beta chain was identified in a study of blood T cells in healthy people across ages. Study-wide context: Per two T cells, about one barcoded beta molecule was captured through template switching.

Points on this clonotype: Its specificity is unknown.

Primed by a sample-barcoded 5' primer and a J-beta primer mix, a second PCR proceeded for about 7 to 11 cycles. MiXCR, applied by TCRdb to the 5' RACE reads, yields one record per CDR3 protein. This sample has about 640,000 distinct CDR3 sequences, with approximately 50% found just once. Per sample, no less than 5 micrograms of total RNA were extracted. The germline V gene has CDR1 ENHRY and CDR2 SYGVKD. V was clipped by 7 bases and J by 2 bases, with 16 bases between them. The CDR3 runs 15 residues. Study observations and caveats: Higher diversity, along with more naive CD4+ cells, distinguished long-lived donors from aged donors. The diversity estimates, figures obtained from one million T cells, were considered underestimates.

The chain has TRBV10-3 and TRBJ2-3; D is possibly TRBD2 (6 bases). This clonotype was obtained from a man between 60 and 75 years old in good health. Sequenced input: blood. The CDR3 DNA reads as TGTGCCATCACTTCTTTCCCGGGAGTCACAGATACGCAGTATTTT. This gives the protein CAITSFPGVTDTQYF.